This T cell receptor (beta chain) comes out of a study of cytomegalovirus exposure and HLA in healthy donors. Study as a whole: An early release of data contained some 80 million unique TCRs, which came from HLA-typed donors. Overall study results and limits: A reported reduction in N-insertions relative to the approximately 670-donor mean was seen in an Asian-associated ancestry cluster in a later analysis. V- and J-gene trimming of TCR beta was linked (in a later analysis) to a missense DCLRE1C variant.

The ends lost 7 bases at V and 6 bases at J; junction bases unmatched: 7. The CDR3 is made up of 14 amino acids. The germline CDR1 and CDR2 sequences are MNHNS and SASEGT. A note on this clone: Antigen: not known.

13 Jbeta primers and 60 Vbeta primers were used for the PCR. Authors' data handling: Later analysis identified tens of millions of unique TCR beta chains, some 10 million shared. Assay used: immunoSEQ multiplex PCR; TCRdb lists only in-frame clones, some missing. The DNA gave D and trimming, while V, J and clone size come from that table. The sample yields some 150,000 clones, roughly 73% seen once. The V and J genes are TRBV6-1 and TRBJ1-1; 11 bases map to TRBD1. Sequenced: PBMCs. The sequence came from a male donor in good health and CMV-seronegative. The CDR3 is CASIPGTGGSEAFF. CDR3 in DNA: TGTGCCAGCATCCCCGGGACAGGGGGGTCTGAAGCTTTCTTT.